This T cell receptor (beta chain) comes out of a study of blood T cell repertoires in COVID-19. Looking at the study overall: Whether acute or convalescent, the COVID-19 samples came from the United States, Italy and Spain. Sample material is recorded as cDNA or gDNA derived from T cells, B-cell-depleted T cells, or PBMCs.

In the authors' workflow: The assay estimated nucleated cells by amplifying reference gene primers. TCRdb keeps only in-frame clones here, not all; method: immunoSEQ multiplex PCR. V and J calls and clone size are those listed in that table; D and trimming were worked out from the DNA. The sample lists around 160,000 clones, 81% occurring once. By sample share, this clone is medium-sized (0.01 to 0.1%). CDR3 length: 17 residues. This chain joins TRBV21-1 and TRBJ2-5; the table calls TRBD1, which could not be checked here. TRBV21-1 is recorded as a pseudogene. The clonotype comes from a man aged 60 to 75 with active or convalescent COVID-19. The sample taken for sequencing was peripheral blood. This chain's CDR3 is CASSFRPGRDAQETQYF. DNA for the CDR3: TGTGCCAGCAGCTTTCGGCCCGGCAGGGATGCTCAAGAGACCCAGTACTTC.